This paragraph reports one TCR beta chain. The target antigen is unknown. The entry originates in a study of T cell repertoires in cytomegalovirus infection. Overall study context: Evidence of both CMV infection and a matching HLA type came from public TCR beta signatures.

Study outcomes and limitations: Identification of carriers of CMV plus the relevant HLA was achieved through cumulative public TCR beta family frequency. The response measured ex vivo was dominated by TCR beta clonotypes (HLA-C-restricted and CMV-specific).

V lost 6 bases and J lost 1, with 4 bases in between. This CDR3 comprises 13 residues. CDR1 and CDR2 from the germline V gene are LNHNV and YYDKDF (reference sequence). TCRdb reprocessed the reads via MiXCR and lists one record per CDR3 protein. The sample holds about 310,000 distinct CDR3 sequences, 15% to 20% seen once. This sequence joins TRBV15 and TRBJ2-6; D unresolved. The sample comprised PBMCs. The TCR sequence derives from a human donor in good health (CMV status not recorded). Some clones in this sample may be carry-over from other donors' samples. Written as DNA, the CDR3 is TGTGCCACCAGGTCGTCTGGGGCCAACGTCCTGACTTTC. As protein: CATRSSGANVLTF.